This T cell receptor beta chain stems from a study of T cell repertoires in cytomegalovirus infection. About the research overall: Signatures in public TCR beta sequences pointed to both CMV infection and matching HLA type.

This clonotype was seen a handful of times. Its antigen is unidentified. The V gene's germline CDR1 is LNHNV and CDR2 YYDKDF (reference sequence). This CDR3 has 13 amino acids. Trimming cost V 1 base and J 5 bases, with 9 bases left between them. In TCRdb, the reads were re-called with MiXCR into one record per CDR3 protein. The sample holds more than 150,000 distinct CDR3 sequences; roughly a fifth are singletons and the top ten take around 3.1%. Findings of the study overall: Carriage of CMV together with the relevant HLA was identifiable through cumulative public TCR beta family frequency. HLA-C-restricted, CMV-specific TCR beta clonotypes were dominant ex vivo.

This chain links TRBV15 with TRBJ2-7; D remains ambiguous. Sequenced: PBMCs. The origin of this receptor is a human donor in good health (CMV status not recorded). Some clones in this sample may be carry-over from other donors' samples. CDR3 loop: CATSRGQSDEQYF. As DNA, the CDR3 is TGTGCCACCAGCAGAGGCCAGTCTGACGAGCAGTACTTC.